This TCR beta chain originates from a study of T cells in tumors and immune-related adverse events. Sequencing was performed with immunoSEQ multiplex PCR; in TCRdb, only in-frame clones are kept and a portion is missing. The sample shows some 10,000 clones, around 93% of them seen only once. This CDR3 spans 19 amino acids. J was trimmed by 3 bases and V by 5 bases; bases with no gene match: 14. CDR1 and CDR2 from the germline V gene are MDHEN and SYDVKM. This clone came up once. Sample: lymph node tissue, taken from a patient treated with anti-PD-1 therapy. V usage is TRBV28 and J usage is TRBJ1-5, with 12 bases identical to TRBD1. The TCR comes from a female donor with metastatic renal cell carcinoma. The CDR3 DNA reads as TGTGCCAGCAGTCCCAACTATTACGGGACAGGGGGCCTCAATCAGCCCCAGCATTTT. Amino acid sequence: CASSPNYYGTGGLNQPQHF.